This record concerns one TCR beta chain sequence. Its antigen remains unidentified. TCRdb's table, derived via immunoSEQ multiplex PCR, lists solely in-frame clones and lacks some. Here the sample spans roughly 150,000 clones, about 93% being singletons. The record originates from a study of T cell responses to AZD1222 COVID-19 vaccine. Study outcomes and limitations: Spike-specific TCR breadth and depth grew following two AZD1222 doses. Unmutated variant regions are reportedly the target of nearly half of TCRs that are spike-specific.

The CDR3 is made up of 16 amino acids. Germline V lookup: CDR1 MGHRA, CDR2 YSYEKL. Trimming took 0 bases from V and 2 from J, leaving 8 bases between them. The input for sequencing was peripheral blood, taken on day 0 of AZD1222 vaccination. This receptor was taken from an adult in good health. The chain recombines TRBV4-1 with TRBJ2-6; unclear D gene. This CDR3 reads CASSQDPGPGANVLTF. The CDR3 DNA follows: TGCGCCAGCAGCCAAGATCCCGGGCCTGGGGCCAACGTCCTGACTTTC.